This T cell receptor beta chain was sequenced for a study of CD8 T cells in ankylosing spondylitis. TCRdb used MiXCR to reprocess the 5' RACE reads, holding one entry per CDR3 protein. Of approximately 250,000 distinct CDR3 sequences in the sample, roughly 32% were seen once. This clonotype was observed a few times. The clonotype originates from a male donor with ankylosing spondylitis or in good health (not recorded which). The source material was blood, either unsorted or a sorted T cell fraction (not recorded which).

CDR3 region: CASSDGTFQETQYF. The CDR3 nucleotides are TGCGCCAGCAGTGACGGGACATTCCAGGAGACCCAGTACTTC. The chain couples TRBV10-2 to TRBJ2-5, with D possibly TRBD1 on 6 matching bases. Germline CDR1 and CDR2: WSHSY and SAAADI. The CDR3 is made up of 14 amino acids. The V end was cut by 3 bases, the J end by 5 bases, with 13 bases between.